Listed below are T cell receptor beta chains from one sample, sequenced in a study of post-analysis software for immune sequencing data. TCRdb reprocessed the PCR reads via MiXCR and lists one record per CDR3 protein. The sample shows about 770,000 distinct CDR3 sequences, 35% to 55% of them seen only once. Sequenced input: blood. The source of these receptors is a girl under 18 with multiple sclerosis. Both conserved end residues are part of each CDR3. D genes are given only for firm matches. Rows may omit the clone size; those that give it use once, few, many or a size class.

cdr3_length	clone_size	v_call	j_call	d_call	cdr3_nt	cdr3_aa
14	-	TRBV27	TRBJ2-5	-	TGTGCCAGCAGTGGAGGAGAGCTCCAAGAGACCCAGTACTTC	CASSGGELQETQYF
13	-	TRBV28	TRBJ1-2	-	TGTGTCAGCAGCCAAGGAGTAATGAATGGCTACACCTTC	CVSSQGVMNGYTF
20	few	TRBV12-3/TRBV12-4	TRBJ2-6	-	TGTGCCAGCAGTTTTGCGGTCCCCGACATTTATCGCTCTGGGGCCAACGTCCTGACTTTC	CASSFAVPDIYRSGANVLTF
14	-	TRBV20-1	TRBJ1-2	TRBD1	TGCAGTGCTAGGGTGACGAGGGGGCGGAGTGGCTACACCTTC	CSARVTRGRSGYTF
16	-	TRBV18	TRBJ1-3	TRBD1	TGTGCCAGCTCAACCGGGACAGGGGGCTCTGGAAACACCATATATTTT	CASSTGTGGSGNTIYF
15	-	TRBV12-3/TRBV12-4	TRBJ1-1	-	TGTGCCAGCAGTTTTCGGCAGGGGTGGAACACTGAAGCTTTCTTT	CASSFRQGWNTEAFF
12	few	TRBV20-1	TRBJ2-7	-	TGCAGTGCTGCCGTACAAACCTACGAGCAGTACTTC	CSAAVQTYEQYF
16	few	TRBV6-6	TRBJ2-7	-	TGTGCCACTCTACGGACAGCCCTGTCACCAAACTACGAGCAGTACTTC	CATLRTALSPNYEQYF
16	-	TRBV5-6	TRBJ2-1	TRBD2	TGTGCCAGCAGCCTAAGCGGGGGGGGACCCTACAATGAGCAGTTCTTC	CASSLSGGGPYNEQFF
13	few	TRBV9	TRBJ1-2	-	TGTGCCAGCAGCGTTAGCCAGGGCAATGGCTACACCTTC	CASSVSQGNGYTF
14	-	TRBV12-3/TRBV12-4	TRBJ2-5	-	TGTGCCAGCAGTTCGCCGGGACGGCAAGAGACCCAGTACTTC	CASSSPGRQETQYF
15	-	TRBV28	TRBJ2-7	TRBD2	TGTGCCAGCAGTGGCGGTGGTAGCGGGAAGGTCGAGCAGTACTTC	CASSGGGSGKVEQYF
11	few	TRBV20-1	TRBJ1-1	-	TGCAGTGCTTATATGAACACTGAAGCTTTCTTT	CSAYMNTEAFF
14	-	TRBV12-3/TRBV12-4	TRBJ1-1	-	TGTGCCAGCAGTTTCGTCGCCGGGAACACTGAAGCTTTCTTT	CASSFVAGNTEAFF
18	-	TRBV29-1	TRBJ2-5	TRBD1	TGCAGCGTCCCCGGGACAGGGTTGACATACGACTTCCAAGAGACCCAGTACTTC	CSVPGTGLTYDFQETQYF
15	few	TRBV7-2	TRBJ2-3	-	TGTGCCAGCAGCCCCCAGGCGGGGGCCCCAGATACGCAGTATTTT	CASSPQAGAPDTQYF
13	-	TRBV7-9	TRBJ2-6	-	TGTGCCACCCGCTCCGGAGGGGCCAACGTCCTGACTTTC	CATRSGGANVLTF
14	few	TRBV7-9	TRBJ2-7	-	TGTGCCAGCAGCTTGGGAGGATTTTCGGACGAGCAGTACTTC	CASSLGGFSDEQYF
14	few	TRBV29-1	TRBJ1-2	TRBD1	TGCAGCGTTGGTGGTGGGACAGTGAACTATGGCTACACCTTC	CSVGGGTVNYGYTF
13	once	TRBV7-9	TRBJ1-1	-	TGTGCCAGCAGGCCAGGGGTAAACACTGAAGCTTTCTTT	CASRPGVNTEAFF
15	few	TRBV7-2	TRBJ2-6	TRBD1	TGTGCCAGCAGCTTATCCAGGGGGCTCACCAACGTCCTGACTTTC	CASSLSRGLTNVLTF
12	-	TRBV10-3	TRBJ2-7	-	TGTGCCATCAGTGAAATCGTTATCGAGCAGTACTTC	CAISEIVIEQYF
17	-	TRBV7-9	TRBJ1-1	-	TGTGCCAGCAGCTTCCCCTCGAACAGGTTAGGCAACACTGAAGCTTTCTTT	CASSFPSNRLGNTEAFF
15	-	TRBV4-2	TRBJ2-1	-	TGTGCCAGCAGCCAAGATTTCCCAGGGTATAGTGAGCAGTTCTTC	CASSQDFPGYSEQFF
16	-	TRBV20-1	TRBJ2-7	-	TGCAGTGCATCCGAGGGTACGGCCATGGTGAGATACGAGCAGTACTTC	CSASEGTAMVRYEQYF
13	many	TRBV7-2	TRBJ2-7	TRBD1	TGTGCCAGCAGAGGGACAGGGAGGTACGAGCAGTACTTC	CASRGTGRYEQYF